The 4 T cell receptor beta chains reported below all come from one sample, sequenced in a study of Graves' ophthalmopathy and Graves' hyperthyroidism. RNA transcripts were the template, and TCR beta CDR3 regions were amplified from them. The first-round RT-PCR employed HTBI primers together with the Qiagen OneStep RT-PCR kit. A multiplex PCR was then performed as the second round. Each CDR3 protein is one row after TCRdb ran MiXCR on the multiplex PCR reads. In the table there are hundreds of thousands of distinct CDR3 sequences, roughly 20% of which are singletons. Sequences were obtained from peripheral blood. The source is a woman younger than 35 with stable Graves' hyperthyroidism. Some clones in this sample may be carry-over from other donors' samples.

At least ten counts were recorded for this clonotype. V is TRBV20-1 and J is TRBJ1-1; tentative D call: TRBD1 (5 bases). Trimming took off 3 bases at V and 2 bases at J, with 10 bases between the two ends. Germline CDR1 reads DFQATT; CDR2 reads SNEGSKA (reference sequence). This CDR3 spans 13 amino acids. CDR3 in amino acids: CSARETANTEAFF. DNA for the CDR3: TGCAGTGCTAGGGAGACAGCAAACACTGAAGCTTTCTTT.

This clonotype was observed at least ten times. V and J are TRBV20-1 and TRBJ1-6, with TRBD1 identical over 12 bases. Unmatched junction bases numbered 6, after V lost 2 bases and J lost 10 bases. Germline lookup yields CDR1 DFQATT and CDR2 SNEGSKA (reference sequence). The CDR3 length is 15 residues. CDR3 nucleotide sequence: TGCAGTGCTAGACCCTGGGACAGGGGGCGATCACCCCTCCACTTT. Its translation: CSARPWDRGRSPLHF.

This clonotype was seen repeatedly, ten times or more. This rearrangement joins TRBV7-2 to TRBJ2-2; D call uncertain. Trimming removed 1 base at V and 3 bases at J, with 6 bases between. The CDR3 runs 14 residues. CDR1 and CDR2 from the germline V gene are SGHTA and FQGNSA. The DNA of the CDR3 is TGTGCCAGCAGCTTAGGTACCCACACCGGGGAGCTGTTTTTT. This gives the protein CASSLGTHTGELFF.

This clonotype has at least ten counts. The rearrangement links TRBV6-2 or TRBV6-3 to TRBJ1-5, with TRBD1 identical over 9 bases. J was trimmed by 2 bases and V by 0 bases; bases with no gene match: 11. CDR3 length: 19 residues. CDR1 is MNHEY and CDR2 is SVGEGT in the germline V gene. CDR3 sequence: CASSYSFGQGILGNQPQHF. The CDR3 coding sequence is TGTGCCAGCAGTTACTCGTTCGGACAGGGGATTTTAGGCAATCAGCCCCAGCATTTT.